This T cell receptor (beta chain) was found in a study of blood T cell repertoires in COVID-19. The wider study: Both acute and convalescent COVID-19 samples were obtained from the United States, Italy and Spain. PBMCs, B-cell-depleted T cells, or T cells provided the cDNA or gDNA that made up the material.

In its sample, this clone was seen once. The CDR3 runs 17 residues. The germline gives CDR1 LNHDA, CDR2 SQIVND (reference sequence). V gave up 5 bases and J gave up 6 bases; unmatched junction bases: 13. The protocol was immunoSEQ multiplex PCR, while the TCRdb copy is restricted to in-frame clones and leaves out a portion. The sample includes roughly 140,000 clones, 85% to 90% of them seen just once. J is TRBJ1-1 and V is TRBV19; the match to TRBD1 covers 12 bases. This clonotype was obtained from a middle-aged woman with acute or convalescent COVID-19. Sequencing was performed on peripheral blood. DNA of the CDR3: TGTGCCAGTAGTGAGGGGACAGGGGGCCGCGTTAGCGCTGAAGCTTTCTTT. Residues: CASSEGTGGRVSAEAFF.